This paragraph covers one TCR beta chain sequence. What it binds is not known. The TCR library protocol was used to attach unique molecular identifiers. These identifiers were attached to individual cDNA molecules. TCRdb independently ran MiXCR on the 5' RACE reads; one entry per CDR3 protein. The data hold around 50,000 distinct CDR3 sequences, with roughly 12% observed a single time. Trimming left V 1 base short and J 7 bases short, with 11 bases between. This CDR3 has 13 residues. Germline CDR1 is SGHVS and CDR2 is FNYEAQ. This record comes from a study of early T cells in non-severe SARS-CoV-2 infection. Study-wide findings and caveats: Anti-spike CD8 specificities were favored by VDJdb matching, whose results missed private and CD4 specificities.

This TCR was sampled from an adult who was a healthcare worker with PCR-confirmed SARS-CoV-2 infection or an uninfected control (not recorded which). The chain links TRBV7-6 to TRBJ2-7, with D perhaps assigned TRBD1 or TRBD2 (5 bases each). The material sequenced was whole blood. CDR3 sequence: CASSLVTWGEQYF. Here the CDR3 DNA reads TGTGCCAGCAGCTTAGTCACCTGGGGGGAGCAGTACTTC.